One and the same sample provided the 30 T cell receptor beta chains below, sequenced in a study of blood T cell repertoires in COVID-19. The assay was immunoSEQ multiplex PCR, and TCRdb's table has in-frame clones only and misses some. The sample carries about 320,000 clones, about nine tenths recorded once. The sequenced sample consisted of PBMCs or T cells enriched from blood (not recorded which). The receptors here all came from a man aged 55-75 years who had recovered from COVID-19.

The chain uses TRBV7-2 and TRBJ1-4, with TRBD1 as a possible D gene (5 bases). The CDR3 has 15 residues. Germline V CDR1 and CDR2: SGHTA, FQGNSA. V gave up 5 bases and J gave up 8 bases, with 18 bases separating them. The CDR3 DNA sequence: TGTGCCAGCAGCCCGGGGGGAGGGGACGGAGAAAAACTGTTTTTT. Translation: CASSPGGGDGEKLFF.

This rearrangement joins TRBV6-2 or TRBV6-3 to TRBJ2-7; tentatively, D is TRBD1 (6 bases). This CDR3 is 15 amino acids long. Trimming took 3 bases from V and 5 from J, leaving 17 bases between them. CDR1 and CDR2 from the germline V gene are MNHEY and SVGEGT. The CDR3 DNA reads TGTGCCAGCAGTTATACTTCCAGGGGCAACAACGAGCAGTACTTC. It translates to CASSYTSRGNNEQYF.

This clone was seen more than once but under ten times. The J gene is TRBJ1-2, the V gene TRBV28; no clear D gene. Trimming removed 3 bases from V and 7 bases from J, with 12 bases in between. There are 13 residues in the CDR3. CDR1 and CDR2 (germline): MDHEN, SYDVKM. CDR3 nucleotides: TGTGCCAGCAGTTTCATTACACGCGGTGGCTACACCTTC. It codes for CASSFITRGGYTF.

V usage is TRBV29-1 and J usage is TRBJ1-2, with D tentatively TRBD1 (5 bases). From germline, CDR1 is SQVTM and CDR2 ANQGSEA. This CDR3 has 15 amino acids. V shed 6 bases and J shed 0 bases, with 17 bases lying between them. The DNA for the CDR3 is TGCAGCGTACCGAGACAGCCAACGACTAACTATGGCTACACCTTC. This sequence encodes CSVPRQPTTNYGYTF.

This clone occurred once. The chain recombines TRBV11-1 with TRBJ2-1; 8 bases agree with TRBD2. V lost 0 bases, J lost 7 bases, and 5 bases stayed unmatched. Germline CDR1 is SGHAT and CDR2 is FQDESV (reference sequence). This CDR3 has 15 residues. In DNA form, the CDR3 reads TGTGCCAGCAGCTTAGCCGGGACTAGGGAAAATGAGCAGTTCTTC. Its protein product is CASSLAGTRENEQFF.

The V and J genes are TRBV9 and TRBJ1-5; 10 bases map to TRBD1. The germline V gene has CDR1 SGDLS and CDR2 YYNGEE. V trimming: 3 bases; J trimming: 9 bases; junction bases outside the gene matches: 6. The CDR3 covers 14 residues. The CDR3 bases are TGTGCCAGCAGCGCCGGGGACAGGGGATGGCCCCAGCATTTT. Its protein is CASSAGDRGWPQHF.

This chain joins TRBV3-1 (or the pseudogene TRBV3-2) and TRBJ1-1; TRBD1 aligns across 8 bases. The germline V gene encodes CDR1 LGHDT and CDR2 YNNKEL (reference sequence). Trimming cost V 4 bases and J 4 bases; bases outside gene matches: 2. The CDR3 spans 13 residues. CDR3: CASSLDRGTEAFF. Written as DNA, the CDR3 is TGTGCCAGCAGCCTTGACAGGGGCACTGAAGCTTTCTTT.

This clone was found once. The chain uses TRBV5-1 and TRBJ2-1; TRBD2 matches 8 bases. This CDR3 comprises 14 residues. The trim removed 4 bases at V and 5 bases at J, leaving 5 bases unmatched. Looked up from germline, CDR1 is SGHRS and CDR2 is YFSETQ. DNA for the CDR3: TGCGCCAGCAGCCCGGGACTAGACCACAATGAGCAGTTCTTC. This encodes CASSPGLDHNEQFF. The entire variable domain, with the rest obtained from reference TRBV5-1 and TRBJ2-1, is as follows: KAGVTQTPRYLIKTRGQQVTLSCSPISGHRSVSWYQQTPGQGLQFLFEYFSETQRNKGNFPGRFSGRQFSNSRSEMNVSTLELGDSALYLCASSPGLDHNEQFFGPGTRLTVL.

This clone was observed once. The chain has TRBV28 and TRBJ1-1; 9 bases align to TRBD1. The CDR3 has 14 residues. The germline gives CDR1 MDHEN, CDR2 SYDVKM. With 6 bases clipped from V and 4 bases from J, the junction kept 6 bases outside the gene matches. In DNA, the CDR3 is TGTGCCAGCAGGAATCTGGACAGGGGCACTGAAGCTTTCTTT. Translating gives CASRNLDRGTEAFF.

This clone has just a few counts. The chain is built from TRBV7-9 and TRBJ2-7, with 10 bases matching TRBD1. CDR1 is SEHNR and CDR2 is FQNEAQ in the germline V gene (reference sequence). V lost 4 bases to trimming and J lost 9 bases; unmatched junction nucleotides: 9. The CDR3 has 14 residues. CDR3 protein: CASSWGQGIEGQYF. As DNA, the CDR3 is TGTGCCAGCAGCTGGGGACAGGGGATCGAAGGGCAGTACTTC. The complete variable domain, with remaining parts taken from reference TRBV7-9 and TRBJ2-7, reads DTGVSQNPRHKITKRGQNVTFRCDPISEHNRLYWYRQTLGQGPEFLTYFQNEAQLEKSRLLSDRFSAERPKGSFSTLEIQRTEQGDSAMYLCASSWGQGIEGQYFGPGTRLTVT.

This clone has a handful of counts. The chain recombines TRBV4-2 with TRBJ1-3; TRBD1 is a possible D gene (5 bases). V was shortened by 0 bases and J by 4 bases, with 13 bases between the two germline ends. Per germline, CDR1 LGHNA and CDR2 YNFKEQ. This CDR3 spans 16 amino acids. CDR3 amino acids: CASSQDDGGRGNTIYF. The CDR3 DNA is TGTGCCAGCAGCCAAGATGACGGGGGGAGAGGAAACACCATATATTTT.

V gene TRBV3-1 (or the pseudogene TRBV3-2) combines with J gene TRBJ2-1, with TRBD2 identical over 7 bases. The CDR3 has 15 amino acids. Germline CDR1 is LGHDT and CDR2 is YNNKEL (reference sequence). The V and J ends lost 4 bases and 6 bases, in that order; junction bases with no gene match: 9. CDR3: CASSREGGLINEQFF. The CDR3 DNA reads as TGTGCCAGCAGCCGGGAGGGAGGGCTGATCAATGAGCAGTTCTTC.

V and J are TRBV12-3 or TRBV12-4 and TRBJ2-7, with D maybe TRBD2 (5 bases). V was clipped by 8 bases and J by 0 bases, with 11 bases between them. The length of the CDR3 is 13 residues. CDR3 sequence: CASLTDYSYEQYF. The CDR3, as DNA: TGTGCCAGCCTAACCGACTACTCCTACGAGCAGTACTTC.

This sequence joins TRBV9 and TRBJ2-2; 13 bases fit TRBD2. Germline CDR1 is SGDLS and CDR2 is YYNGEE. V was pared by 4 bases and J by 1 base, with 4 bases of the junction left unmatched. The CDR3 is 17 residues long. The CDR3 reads CASSPGLAGVNTGELFF. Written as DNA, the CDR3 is TGTGCCAGCAGCCCCGGACTAGCGGGAGTGAACACCGGGGAGCTGTTTTTT.

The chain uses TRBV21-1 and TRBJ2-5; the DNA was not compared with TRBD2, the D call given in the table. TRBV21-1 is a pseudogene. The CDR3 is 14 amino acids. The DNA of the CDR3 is TGTGCCAGCAGCACCGCCGGGGTAAAAGAGACCCAGTACTTC. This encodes CASSTAGVKETQYF.

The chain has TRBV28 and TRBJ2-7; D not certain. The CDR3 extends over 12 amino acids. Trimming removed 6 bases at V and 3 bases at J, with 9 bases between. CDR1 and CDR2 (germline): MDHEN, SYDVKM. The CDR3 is CASSGSYYEQYF. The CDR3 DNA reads TGTGCCAGCAGCGGGTCCTACTACGAGCAGTACTTC.

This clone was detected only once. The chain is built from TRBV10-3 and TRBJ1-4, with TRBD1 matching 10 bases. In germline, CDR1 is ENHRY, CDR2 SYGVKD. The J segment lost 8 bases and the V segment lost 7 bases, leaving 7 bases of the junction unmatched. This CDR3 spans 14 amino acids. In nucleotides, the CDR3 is TGTGCCATCAACGACAGGGGGCGCGACGAAAAACTGTTTTTT. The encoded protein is CAINDRGRDEKLFF.

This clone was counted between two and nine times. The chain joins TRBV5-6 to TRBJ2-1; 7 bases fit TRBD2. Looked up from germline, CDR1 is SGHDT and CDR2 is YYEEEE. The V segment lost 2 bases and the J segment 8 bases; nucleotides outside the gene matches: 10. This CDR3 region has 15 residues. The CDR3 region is CASSFYAGEVHEQFF. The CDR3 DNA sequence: TGTGCCAGCAGCTTTTACGCGGGAGAGGTTCATGAGCAGTTCTTC.

CDR3 coding DNA: TGTGCCAGCAGTGTCCCGGGACTAGCGGTCTACGAGCAGTACTTC. Protein product: CASSVPGLAVYEQYF. The V gene is TRBV2, the J gene TRBJ2-7, with 11 nucleotides matching TRBD2. V trimming: 4 bases; J trimming: 3 bases; junction bases outside the gene matches: 5. CDR3 length: 15 amino acids. Germline V CDR1 and CDR2: SNHLY, FYNNEI.

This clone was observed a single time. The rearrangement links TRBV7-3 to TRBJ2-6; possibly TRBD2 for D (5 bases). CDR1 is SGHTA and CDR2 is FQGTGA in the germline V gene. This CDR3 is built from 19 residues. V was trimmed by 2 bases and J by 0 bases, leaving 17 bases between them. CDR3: CASSLAHSLGSSGANVLTF. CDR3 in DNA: TGTGCCAGCAGCTTAGCCCACAGCCTGGGGAGCTCTGGGGCCAACGTCCTGACTTTC. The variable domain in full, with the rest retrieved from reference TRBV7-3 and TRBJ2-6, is GAGVSQTPSNKVTEKGKYVELRCDPISGHTALYWYRQSLGQGPEFLIYFQGTGAADDSGLPNDRFFAVRPEGSVSTLKIQRTERGDSAVYLCASSLAHSLGSSGANVLTFGAGSRLTVL.

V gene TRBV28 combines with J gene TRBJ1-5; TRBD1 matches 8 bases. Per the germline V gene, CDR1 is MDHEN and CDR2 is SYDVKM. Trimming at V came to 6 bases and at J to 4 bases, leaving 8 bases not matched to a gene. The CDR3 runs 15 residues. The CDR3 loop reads CASRKQGARNQPQHF. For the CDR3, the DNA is TGTGCCAGCAGAAAGCAGGGGGCTAGGAATCAGCCCCAGCATTTT.

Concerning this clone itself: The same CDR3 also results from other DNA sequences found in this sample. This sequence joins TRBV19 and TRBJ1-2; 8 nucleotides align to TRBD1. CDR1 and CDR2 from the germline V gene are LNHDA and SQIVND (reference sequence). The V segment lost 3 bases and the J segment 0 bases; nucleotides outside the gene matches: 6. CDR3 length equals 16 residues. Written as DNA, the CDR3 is TGTGCCAGTAGTATCGGACAGGGCCGAGCTAACTATGGCTACACCTTC. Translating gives CASSIGQGRANYGYTF.

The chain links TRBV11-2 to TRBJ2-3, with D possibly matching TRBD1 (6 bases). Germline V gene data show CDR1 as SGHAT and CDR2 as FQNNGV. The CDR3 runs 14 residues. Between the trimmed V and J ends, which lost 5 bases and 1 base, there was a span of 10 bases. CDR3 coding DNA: TGTGCCAGCAGCCCACAGGGTGGCACAGATACGCAGTATTTT. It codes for CASSPQGGTDTQYF.

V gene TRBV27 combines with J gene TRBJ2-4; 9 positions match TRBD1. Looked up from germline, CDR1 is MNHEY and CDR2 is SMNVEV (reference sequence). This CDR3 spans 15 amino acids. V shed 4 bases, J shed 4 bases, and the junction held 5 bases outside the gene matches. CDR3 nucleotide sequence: TGTGCCAGCAGTTATACGGGGACAGGGAAAAACATTCAGTACTTC. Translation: CASSYTGTGKNIQYF.

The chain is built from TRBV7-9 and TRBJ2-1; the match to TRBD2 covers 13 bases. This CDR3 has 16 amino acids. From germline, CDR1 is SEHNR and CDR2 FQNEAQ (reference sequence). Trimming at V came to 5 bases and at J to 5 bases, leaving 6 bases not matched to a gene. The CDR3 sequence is CASSLTSGRANNEQFF. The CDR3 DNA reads TGTGCCAGCAGCCTAACTAGCGGGAGGGCAAACAATGAGCAGTTCTTC.

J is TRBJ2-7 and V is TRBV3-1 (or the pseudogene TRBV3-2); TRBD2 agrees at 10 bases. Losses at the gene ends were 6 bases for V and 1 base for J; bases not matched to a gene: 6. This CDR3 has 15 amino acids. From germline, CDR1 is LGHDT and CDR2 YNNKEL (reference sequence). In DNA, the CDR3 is TGTGCCAGCAGACAGCTAGCGGGAGCTTCCTACGAGCAGTACTTC. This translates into CASRQLAGASYEQYF.

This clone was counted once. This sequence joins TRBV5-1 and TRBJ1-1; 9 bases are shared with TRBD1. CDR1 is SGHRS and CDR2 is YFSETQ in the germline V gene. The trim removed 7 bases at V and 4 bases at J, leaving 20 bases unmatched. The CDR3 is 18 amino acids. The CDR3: CASRAATDGTGKRTEAFF. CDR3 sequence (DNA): TGCGCCAGCCGCGCCGCAACCGACGGGACAGGGAAGCGCACTGAAGCTTTCTTT.

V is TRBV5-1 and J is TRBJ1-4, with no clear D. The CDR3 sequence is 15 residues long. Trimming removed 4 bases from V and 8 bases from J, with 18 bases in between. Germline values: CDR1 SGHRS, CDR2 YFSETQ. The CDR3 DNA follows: TGCGCCAGCAGCCCGGAAGGCGGCCCTACGGAAAAACTGTTTTTT. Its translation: CASSPEGGPTEKLFF.

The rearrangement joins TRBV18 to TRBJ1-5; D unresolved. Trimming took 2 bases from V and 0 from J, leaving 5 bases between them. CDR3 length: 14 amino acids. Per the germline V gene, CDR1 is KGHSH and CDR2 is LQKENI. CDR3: CASSPTASNQPQHF. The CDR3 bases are TGTGCCAGCTCACCAACAGCTAGCAATCAGCCCCAGCATTTT.

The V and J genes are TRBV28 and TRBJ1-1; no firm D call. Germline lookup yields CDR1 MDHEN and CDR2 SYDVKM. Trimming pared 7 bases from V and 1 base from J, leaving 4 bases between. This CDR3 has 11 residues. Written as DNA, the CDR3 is TGTGCCAGCACCCAGAACACTGAAGCTTTCTTT. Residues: CASTQNTEAFF.